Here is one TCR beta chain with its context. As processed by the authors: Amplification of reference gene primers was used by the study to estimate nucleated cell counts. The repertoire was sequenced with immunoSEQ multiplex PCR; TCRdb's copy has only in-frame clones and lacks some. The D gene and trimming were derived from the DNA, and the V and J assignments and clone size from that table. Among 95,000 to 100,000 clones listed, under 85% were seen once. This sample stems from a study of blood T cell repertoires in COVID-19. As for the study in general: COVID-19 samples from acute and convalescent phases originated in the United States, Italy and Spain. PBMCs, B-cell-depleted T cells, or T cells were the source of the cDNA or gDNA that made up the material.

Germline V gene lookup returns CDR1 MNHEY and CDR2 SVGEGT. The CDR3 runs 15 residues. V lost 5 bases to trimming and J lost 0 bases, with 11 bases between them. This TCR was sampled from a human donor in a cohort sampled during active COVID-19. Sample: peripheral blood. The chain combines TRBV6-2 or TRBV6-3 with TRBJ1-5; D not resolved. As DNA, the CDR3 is TGTGCCAGCAGTCGACTAGGGTATAGCAATCAGCCCCAGCATTTT. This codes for CASSRLGYSNQPQHF.